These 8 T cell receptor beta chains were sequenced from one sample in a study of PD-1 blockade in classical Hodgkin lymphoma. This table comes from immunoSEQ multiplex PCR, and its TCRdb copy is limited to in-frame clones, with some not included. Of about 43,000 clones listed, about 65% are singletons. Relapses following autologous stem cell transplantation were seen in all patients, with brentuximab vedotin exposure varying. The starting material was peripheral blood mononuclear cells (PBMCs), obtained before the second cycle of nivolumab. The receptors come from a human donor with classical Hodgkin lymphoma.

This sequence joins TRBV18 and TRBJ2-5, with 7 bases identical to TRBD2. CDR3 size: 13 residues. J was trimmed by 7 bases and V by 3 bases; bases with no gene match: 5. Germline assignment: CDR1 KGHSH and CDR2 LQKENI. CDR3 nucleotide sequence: TGTGCCAGCTCACCGGACCCGGGGGGGACCCAGTACTTC. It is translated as CASSPDPGGTQYF.

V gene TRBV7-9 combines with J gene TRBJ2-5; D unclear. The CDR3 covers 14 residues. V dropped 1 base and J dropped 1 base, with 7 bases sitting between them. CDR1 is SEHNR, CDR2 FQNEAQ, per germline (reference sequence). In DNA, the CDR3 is TGTGCCAGCAGCTTAGTAGAGAGCCAAGAGACCCAGTACTTC. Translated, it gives CASSLVESQETQYF.

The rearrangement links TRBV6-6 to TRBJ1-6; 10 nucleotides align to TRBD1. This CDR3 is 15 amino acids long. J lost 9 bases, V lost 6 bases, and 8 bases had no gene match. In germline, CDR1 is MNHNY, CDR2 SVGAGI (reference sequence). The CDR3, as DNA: TGTGCCAGCAGCCTCCAAGGGACAGGGGCTTCACCCCTCCACTTT. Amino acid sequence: CASSLQGTGASPLHF.

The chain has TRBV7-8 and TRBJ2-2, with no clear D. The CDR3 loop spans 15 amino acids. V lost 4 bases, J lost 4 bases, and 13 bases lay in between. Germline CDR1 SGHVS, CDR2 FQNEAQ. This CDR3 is CASSSEPGRTGELFF. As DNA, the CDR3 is TGTGCCAGCAGCTCCGAACCGGGCCGCACCGGGGAGCTGTTTTTT.

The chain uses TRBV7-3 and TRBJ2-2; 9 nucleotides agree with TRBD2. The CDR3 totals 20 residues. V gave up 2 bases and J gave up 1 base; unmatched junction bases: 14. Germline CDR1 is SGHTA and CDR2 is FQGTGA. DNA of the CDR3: TGTGCCAGCAGCTTATTCGCGTCTAGCGGGGTACCCATGAACACCGGGGAGCTGTTTTTT. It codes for CASSLFASSGVPMNTGELFF.

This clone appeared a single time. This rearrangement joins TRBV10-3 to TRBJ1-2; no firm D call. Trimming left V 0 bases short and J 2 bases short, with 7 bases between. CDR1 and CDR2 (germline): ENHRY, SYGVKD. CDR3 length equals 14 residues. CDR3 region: CAISESPRNYGYTF. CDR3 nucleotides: TGTGCCATCAGTGAGTCTCCCCGGAACTATGGCTACACCTTC.

The CDR3 DNA reads as TGTGCCAGCAGCGCCCAGTGGGCGGGGGGGAAAGAGACCCAGTACTTC. This translates into CASSAQWAGGKETQYF. The chain carries TRBV7-9 and TRBJ2-5; 9 positions match TRBD2. The CDR3 length is 16 residues. The V gene end was trimmed by 5 bases and the J gene end by 3 bases; junction bases not matched to a gene: 10. CDR1 and CDR2 from the germline V gene are SEHNR and FQNEAQ (reference sequence).

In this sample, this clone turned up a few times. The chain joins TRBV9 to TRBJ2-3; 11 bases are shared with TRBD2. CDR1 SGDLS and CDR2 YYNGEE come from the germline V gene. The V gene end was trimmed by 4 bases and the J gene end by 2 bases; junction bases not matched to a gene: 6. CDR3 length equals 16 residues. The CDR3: CASSTPSGGPTDTQYF. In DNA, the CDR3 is TGTGCCAGCAGCACCCCTAGCGGGGGGCCCACAGATACGCAGTATTTT.